This entry lists 6 T cell receptor beta chains sequenced from one sample in a study of T cell responses to AZD1222 COVID-19 vaccine. The protocol was immunoSEQ multiplex PCR, while the TCRdb copy is restricted to in-frame clones and leaves out a portion. Of 65,000 to 70,000 clones detected, approximately 82% appear once; the ten largest clones hold roughly 23%. The starting material was peripheral blood, obtained 28 days after the second AZD1222 dose. All receptors come from an adult who received the AZD1222 COVID-19 vaccine.

CDR3 nucleotide sequence: TGCGCCAGCACTCCGGACAGAAACTCTGGAAACACCATATATTTT. Its translation is CASTPDRNSGNTIYF. V and J are TRBV5-1 and TRBJ1-3, with TRBD1 as a possible D gene (6 bases). The V end was cut by 6 bases, the J end by 0 bases, with 13 bases between. This CDR3 region has 15 residues. Germline V gene sequence: CDR1 SGHRS, CDR2 YFSETQ.

The chain employs TRBV7-9 and TRBJ2-2; 13 nucleotides align to TRBD2. Germline assignment: CDR1 SEHNR and CDR2 FQNEAQ (reference sequence). J gave up 5 bases and V 5 bases, and 8 bases lay outside the gene matches. This CDR3 is 17 amino acids long. The CDR3 protein is CASSQLGLAGYTGELFF. The CDR3, as DNA: TGTGCCAGCAGCCAGTTGGGACTAGCGGGATATACCGGGGAGCTGTTTTTT.

The genes are TRBV27 and TRBJ2-2, with D possibly TRBD1 on 5 matching bases. Germline CDR1 is MNHEY and CDR2 is SMNVEV (reference sequence). V was clipped by 2 bases and J by 5 bases, with 6 bases between them. The CDR3 is 13 amino acids. The CDR3 DNA reads TGTGCCAGCAGTTTACAGGGTACCGGGGAGCTGTTTTTT. Amino acid sequence: CASSLQGTGELFF.

This clone has only one observation. The gene calls are TRBV19 and TRBJ2-7; TRBD1 or TRBD2 may be the D gene (6 bases each). Trimming cost V 5 bases and J 5 bases, with 13 bases left between them. The CDR3 runs 13 residues. Germline-derived CDR1 and CDR2 are LNHDA and SQIVND (reference sequence). In DNA form, the CDR3 reads TGTGCCAGTAGTTCTACAGGGAGGAACGAGCAGTACTTC. This gives the protein CASSSTGRNEQYF.

The chain uses TRBV27 and TRBJ1-2, with D possibly TRBD1 on 6 matching bases. Germline loops: CDR1 MNHEY, CDR2 SMNVEV (reference sequence). The CDR3 is 14 residues long. Trimming removed 6 bases at V and 4 bases at J, with 15 bases between. This CDR3 is CASRSLQGGYGYTF. In DNA, the CDR3 is TGTGCCAGCAGATCCCTACAGGGTGGCTATGGCTACACCTTC.

The chain has TRBV10-1 and TRBJ1-3; TRBD1 agrees at 10 bases. V shed 5 bases, J shed 0 bases, and the junction held 4 bases outside the gene matches. The CDR3 consists of 16 residues. Germline CDR1 and CDR2: WNHNN and SYGVQD (reference sequence). The CDR3 protein is CASSNRDRGSGNTIYF. Written as DNA, the CDR3 is TGCGCCAGCAGTAACCGGGACAGGGGCTCTGGAAACACCATATATTTT.